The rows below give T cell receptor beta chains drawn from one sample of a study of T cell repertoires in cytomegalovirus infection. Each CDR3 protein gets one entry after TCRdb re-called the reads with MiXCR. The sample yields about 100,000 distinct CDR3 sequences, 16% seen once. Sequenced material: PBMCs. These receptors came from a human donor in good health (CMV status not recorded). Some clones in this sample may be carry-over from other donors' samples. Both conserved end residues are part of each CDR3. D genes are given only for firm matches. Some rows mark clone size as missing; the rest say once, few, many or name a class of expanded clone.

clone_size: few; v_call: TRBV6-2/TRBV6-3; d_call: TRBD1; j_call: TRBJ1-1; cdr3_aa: CASRAKGQGNTEAFF; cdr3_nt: TGTGCCAGCAGAGCCAAGGGACAGGGGAACACTGAAGCTTTCTTT
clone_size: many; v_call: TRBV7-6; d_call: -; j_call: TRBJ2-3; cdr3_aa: CASSLSQGNRETDTQYF; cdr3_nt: TGTGCCAGCAGCTTATCCCAAGGAAACAGGGAGACAGATACGCAGTATTTT
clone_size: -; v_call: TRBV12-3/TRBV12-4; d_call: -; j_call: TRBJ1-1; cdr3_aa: CASCGGGITEAFF; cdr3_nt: TGTGCCAGCTGCGGGGGGGGGATAACTGAAGCTTTCTTT
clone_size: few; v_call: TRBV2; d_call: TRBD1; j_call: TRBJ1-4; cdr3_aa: CASSDLNRGEKLFF; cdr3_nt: TGTGCCAGCAGTGATTTGAACAGGGGTGAAAAACTGTTTTTT
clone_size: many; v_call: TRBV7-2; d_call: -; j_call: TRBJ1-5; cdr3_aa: CASSLAQSGQPQHF; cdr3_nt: TGTGCCAGCAGCTTAGCGCAGTCGGGTCAGCCCCAGCATTTT
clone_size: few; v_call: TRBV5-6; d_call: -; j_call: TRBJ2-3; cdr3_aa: CASSLPGGYTDTQYF; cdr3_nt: TGTGCCAGCAGCCTCCCGGGGGGCTACACAGATACGCAGTATTTT
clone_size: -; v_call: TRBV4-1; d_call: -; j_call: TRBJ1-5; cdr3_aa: CTSSQEWGSNQPQHF; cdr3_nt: TGCACCAGCAGCCAAGAATGGGGCAGCAATCAGCCCCAGCATTTT
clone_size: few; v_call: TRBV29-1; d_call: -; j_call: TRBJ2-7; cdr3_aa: CSVTHAGTAYYEQYF; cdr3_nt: TGCAGCGTCACACATGCGGGGACAGCCTACTACGAGCAGTACTTC
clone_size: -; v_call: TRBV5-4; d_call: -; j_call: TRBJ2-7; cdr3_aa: CASSLNPIFQVEQYF; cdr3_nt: TGTGCCAGCAGCCTCAACCCGATATTTCAGGTCGAGCAGTACTTC
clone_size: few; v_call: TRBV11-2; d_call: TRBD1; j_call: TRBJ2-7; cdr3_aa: CASSPLRDRGAEQYF; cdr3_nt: TGCGCCAGCAGCCCACTTCGGGACAGGGGGGCCGAGCAGTACTTC
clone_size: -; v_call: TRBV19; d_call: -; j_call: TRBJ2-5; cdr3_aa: CASSMGVRETQYF; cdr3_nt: TGTGCCAGTAGTATGGGGGTCCGGGAGACCCAGTACTTC
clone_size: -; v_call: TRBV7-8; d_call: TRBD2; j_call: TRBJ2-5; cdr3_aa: CASGIAGVETQYF; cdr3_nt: TGTGCCAGCGGGATCGCGGGGGTGGAGACCCAGTACTTC
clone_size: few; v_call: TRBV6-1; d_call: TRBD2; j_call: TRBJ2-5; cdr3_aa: CASSSGRLETQYF; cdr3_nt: TGTGCCAGCAGTTCCGGGAGGTTAGAGACCCAGTACTTC
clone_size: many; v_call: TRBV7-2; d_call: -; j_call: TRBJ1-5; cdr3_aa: CASSRTELVNQPQHF; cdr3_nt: TGTGCCAGCAGCAGAACAGAGCTTGTCAATCAGCCCCAGCATTTT
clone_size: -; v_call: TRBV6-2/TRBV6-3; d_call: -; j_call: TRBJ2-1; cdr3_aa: CASSRLRAPPYNEQFF; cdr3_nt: TGTGCCAGCAGCAGACTTAGGGCGCCTCCGTACAATGAGCAGTTCTTC
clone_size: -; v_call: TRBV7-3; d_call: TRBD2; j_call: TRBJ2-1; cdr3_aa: CASSRTSGGDNEQFF; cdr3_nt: TGTGCCAGCAGCAGGACTAGCGGGGGGGACAATGAGCAGTTCTTC
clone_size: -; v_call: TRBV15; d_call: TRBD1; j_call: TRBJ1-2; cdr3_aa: CATSRDRTGGYTF; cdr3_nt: TGTGCCACCAGCAGAGATCGGACAGGGGGCTACACCTTC
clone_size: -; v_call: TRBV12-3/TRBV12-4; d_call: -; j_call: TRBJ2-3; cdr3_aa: CASQGGLSTDTQYF; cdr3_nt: TGTGCCAGCCAGGGGGGCCTTAGCACAGATACGCAGTATTTT
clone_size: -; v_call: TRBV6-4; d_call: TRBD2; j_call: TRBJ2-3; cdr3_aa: CARSDSGGEAVTQYF; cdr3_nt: TGTGCCAGAAGTGATAGCGGGGGGGAGGCGGTTACGCAGTATTTT
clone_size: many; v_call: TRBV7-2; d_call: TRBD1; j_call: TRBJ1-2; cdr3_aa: CASSRDGTGGYGYTF; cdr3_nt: TGTGCCAGCAGCCGGGACGGGACAGGGGGCTATGGCTACACCTTC